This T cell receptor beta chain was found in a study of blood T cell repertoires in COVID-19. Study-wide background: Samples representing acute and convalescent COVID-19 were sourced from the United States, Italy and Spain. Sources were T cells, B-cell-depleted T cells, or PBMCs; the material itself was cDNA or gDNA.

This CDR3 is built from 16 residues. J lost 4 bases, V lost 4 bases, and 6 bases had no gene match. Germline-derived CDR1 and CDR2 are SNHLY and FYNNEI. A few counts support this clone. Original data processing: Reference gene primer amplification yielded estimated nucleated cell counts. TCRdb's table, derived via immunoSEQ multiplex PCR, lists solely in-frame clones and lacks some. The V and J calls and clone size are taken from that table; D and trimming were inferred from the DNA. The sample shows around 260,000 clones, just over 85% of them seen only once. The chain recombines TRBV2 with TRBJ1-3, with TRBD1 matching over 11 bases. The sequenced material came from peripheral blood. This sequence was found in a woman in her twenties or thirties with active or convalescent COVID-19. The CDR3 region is CASSVDRGPRGNTIYF. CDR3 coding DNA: TGTGCCAGCAGTGTGGACAGGGGGCCGCGAGGAAACACCATATATTTT.